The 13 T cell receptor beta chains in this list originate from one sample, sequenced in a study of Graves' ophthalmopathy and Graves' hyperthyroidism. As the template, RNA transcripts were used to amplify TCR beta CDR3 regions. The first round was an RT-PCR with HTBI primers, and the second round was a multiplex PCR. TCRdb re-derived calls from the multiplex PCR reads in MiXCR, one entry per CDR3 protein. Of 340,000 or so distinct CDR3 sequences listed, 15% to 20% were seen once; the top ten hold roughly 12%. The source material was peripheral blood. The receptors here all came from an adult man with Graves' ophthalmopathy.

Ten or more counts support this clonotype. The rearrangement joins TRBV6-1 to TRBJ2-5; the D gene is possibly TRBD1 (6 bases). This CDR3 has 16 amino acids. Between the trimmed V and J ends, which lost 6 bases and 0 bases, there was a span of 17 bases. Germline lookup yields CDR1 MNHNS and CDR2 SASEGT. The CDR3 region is CASSLGQTRNQETQYF. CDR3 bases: TGTGCCAGCAGCCTCGGACAGACCCGAAACCAAGAGACCCAGTACTTC.

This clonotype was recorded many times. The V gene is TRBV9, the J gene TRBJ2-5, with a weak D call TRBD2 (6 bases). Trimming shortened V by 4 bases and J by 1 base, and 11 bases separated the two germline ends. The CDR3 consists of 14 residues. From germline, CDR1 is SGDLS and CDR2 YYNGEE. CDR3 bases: TGTGCCAGCAGCCTGGCGGGGAGCCAAGAGACCCAGTACTTC. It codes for CASSLAGSQETQYF.

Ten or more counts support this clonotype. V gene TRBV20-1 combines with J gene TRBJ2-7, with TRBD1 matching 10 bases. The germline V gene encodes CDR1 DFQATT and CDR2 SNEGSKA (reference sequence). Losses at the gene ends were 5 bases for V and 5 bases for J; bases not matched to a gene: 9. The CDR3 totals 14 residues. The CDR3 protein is CSAGRQGAIHEQYF. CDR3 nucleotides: TGCAGTGCTGGGAGACAGGGGGCTATCCACGAGCAGTACTTC.

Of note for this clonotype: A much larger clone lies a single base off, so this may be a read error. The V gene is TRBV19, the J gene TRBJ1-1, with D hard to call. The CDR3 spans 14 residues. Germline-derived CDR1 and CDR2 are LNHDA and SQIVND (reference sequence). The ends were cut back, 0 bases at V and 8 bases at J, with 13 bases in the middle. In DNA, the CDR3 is TGTGCCAGTAGTATAGACGTTGATAACAGCGAAGCTTTCTTT. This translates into CASSIDVDNSEAFF.

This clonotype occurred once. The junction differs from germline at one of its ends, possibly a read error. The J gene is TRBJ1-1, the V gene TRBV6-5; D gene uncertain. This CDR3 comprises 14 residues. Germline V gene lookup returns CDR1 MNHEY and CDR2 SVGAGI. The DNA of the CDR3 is TGTGCCACCAGTTACGGACGGATGAACACTGAAGCTTTCTTT. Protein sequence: CATSYGRMNTEAFF.

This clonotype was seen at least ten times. In DNA form, the CDR3 reads TGTGCCTGGAGTGTCCATCGTAATCAGCCCCAGCATTTT. As protein: CAWSVHRNQPQHF. The chain carries TRBV30 and TRBJ1-5; D gene ambiguous. The CDR3 totals 13 residues. Germline V gene lookup returns CDR1 GTSNPN and CDR2 SVGIG (reference sequence). The V and J ends lost 0 bases and 4 bases respectively, with 7 bases between them.

CDR3 loop: CASSDTPGEQYF. CDR3 DNA sequence: TGTGCCAGCAGTGACACCCCCGGGGAGCAGTACTTC. The chain joins TRBV6-1 to TRBJ2-7, with D hard to call. The CDR3 totals 12 residues. V lost 3 bases and J lost 7, with 10 bases in between. In germline, CDR1 is MNHNS, CDR2 SASEGT.

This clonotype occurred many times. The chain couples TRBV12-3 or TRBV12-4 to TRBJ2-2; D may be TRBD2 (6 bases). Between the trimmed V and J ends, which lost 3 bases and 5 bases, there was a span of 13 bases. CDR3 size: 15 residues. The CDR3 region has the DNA TGTGCCAGCAGTTTGTATGGGAGGCGAACCGGGGAGCTGTTTTTT. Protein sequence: CASSLYGRRTGELFF.

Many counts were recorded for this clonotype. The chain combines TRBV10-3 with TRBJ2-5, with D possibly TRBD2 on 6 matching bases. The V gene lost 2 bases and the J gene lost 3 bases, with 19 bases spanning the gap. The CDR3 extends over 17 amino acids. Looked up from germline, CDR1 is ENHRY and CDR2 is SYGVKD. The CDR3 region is CAISEDRSQGGKETQYF. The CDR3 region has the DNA TGTGCCATCAGTGAGGACCGCAGCCAGGGAGGAAAAGAGACCCAGTACTTC.

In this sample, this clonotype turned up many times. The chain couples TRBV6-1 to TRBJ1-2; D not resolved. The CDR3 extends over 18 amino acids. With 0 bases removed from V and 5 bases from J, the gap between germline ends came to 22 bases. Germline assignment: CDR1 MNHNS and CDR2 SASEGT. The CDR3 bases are TGTGCCAGCAGTGAAGCTCGGGCCAACAGAAAAAGAGGGTATGGCTACACCTTC. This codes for CASSEARANRKRGYGYTF.

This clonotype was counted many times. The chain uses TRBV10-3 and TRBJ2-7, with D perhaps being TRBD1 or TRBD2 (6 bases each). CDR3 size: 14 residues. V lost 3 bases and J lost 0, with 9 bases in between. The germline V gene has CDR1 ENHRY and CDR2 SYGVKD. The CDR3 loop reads CAISEGGYSYEQYF. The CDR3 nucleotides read TGTGCCATCAGTGAAGGGGGGTACTCCTACGAGCAGTACTTC.

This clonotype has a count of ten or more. CDR3 nucleotide sequence: TGTGCCAGCAGTCCAAGACACAGGGACGAGCAGTACTTC. Translated: CASSPRHRDEQYF. The J gene is TRBJ2-7, the V gene TRBV28; D is perhaps TRBD1 (6 bases). Trimming took 5 bases from V and 5 from J, leaving 13 bases between them. CDR3 size: 13 residues. Germline V CDR1 and CDR2: MDHEN, SYDVKM.

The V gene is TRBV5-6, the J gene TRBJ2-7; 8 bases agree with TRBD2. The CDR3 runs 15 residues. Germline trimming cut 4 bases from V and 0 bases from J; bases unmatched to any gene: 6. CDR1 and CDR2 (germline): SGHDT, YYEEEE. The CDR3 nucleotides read TGTGCCAGCAGCGACGTAAGCGGGAGCTCCTACGAGCAGTACTTC. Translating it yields CASSDVSGSSYEQYF.